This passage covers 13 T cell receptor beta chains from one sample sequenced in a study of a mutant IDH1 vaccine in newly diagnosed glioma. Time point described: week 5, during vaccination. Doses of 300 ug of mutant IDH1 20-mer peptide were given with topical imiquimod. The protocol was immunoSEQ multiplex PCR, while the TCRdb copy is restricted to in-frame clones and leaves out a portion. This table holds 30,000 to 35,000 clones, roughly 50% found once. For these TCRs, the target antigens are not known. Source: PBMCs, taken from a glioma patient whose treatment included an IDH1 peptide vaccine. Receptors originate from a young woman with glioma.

The CDR3 DNA follows: TGTGCCAGCAGGAGAACAGCGAACACCGGGGAGCTGTTTTTT. It translates to CASRRTANTGELFF. The chain recombines TRBV7-3 with TRBJ2-2; D remains ambiguous. The CDR3 is 14 residues long. The germline V and J ends were trimmed by 6 bases and 0 bases, with 8 bases remaining between them. Germline V gives CDR1 SGHTA, CDR2 FQGTGA.

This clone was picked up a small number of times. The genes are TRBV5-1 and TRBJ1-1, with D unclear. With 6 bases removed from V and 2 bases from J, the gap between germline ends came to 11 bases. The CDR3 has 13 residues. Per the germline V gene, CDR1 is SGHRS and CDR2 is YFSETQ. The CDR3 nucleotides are TGCGCCAGCACCCCAATCCATAACACTGAAGCTTTCTTT. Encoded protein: CASTPIHNTEAFF.

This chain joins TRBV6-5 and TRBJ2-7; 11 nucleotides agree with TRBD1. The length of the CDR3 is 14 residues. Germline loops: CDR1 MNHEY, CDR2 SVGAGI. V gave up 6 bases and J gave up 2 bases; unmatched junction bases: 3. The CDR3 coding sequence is TGTGCCAGCAGAAAGGGACAGGGGGCCTACGAGCAGTACTTC. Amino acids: CASRKGQGAYEQYF.

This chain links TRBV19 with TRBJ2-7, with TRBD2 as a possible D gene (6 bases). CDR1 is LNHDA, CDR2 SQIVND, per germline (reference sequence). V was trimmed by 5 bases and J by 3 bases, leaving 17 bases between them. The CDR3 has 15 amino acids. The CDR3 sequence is CASSVLPGVLYEQYF. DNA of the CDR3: TGTGCCAGTAGTGTACTTCCGGGGGTACTCTACGAGCAGTACTTC.

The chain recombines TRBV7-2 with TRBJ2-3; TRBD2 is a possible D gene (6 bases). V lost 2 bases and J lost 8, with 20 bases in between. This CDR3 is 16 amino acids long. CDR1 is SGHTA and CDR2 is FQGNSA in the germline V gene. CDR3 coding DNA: TGTGCCAGCAGCTTACGGGGGACCGGATCGAGGAGTACGCAGTATTTT. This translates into CASSLRGTGSRSTQYF.

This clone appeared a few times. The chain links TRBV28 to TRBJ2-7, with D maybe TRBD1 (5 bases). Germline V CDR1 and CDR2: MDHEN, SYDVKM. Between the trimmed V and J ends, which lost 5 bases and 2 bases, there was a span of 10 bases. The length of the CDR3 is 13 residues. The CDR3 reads CASSPQGTYEQYF. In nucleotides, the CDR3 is TGTGCCAGCAGTCCGCAGGGAACCTACGAGCAGTACTTC.

The CDR3 sequence is CASSERPSSYEQYF. The CDR3 DNA reads TGTGCCAGCAGCGAGCGACCGTCGTCCTACGAGCAGTACTTC. The chain joins TRBV2 to TRBJ2-7; D gene unclear. The CDR3 loop spans 14 amino acids. Trimming shortened V by 6 bases and J by 1 base, and 13 bases separated the two germline ends. The germline V gene encodes CDR1 SNHLY and CDR2 FYNNEI.

The CDR3 nucleotides are TGTGCCAGCAGGACGAACACCGGGGAGCTGTTTTTT. This encodes CASRTNTGELFF. This chain connects TRBV11-2 to TRBJ2-2; D remains ambiguous. The CDR3 is made up of 12 amino acids. The V end was cut by 6 bases, the J end by 0 bases, with 2 bases between. Germline assignment: CDR1 SGHAT and CDR2 FQNNGV.

The CDR3 loop is CASSNRITHRDRPNEKLFF. The CDR3, as DNA: TGCGCCAGCAGCAACCGGATTACCCACCGGGACAGGCCTAATGAAAAACTGTTTTTT. This chain joins TRBV4-1 and TRBJ1-4; 8 bases map to TRBD1. Germline V gene data show CDR1 as MGHRA and CDR2 as YSYEKL. Trimming cost V 5 bases and J 3 bases; bases outside gene matches: 17. This CDR3 contains 19 residues.

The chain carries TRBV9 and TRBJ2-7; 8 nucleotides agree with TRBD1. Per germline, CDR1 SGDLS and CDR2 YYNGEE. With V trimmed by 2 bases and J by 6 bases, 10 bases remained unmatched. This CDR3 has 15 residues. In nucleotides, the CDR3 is TGTGCCAGCAGCGTTTTTCGGGACAGGTCGCCCGAGCAGTACTTC. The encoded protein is CASSVFRDRSPEQYF.

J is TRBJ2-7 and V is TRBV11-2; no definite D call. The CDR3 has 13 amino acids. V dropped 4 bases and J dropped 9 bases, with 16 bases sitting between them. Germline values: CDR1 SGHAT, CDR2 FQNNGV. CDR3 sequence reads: CASSSNRVPGQYF. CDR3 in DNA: TGTGCCAGCAGCTCCAACCGGGTACCAGGGCAGTACTTC.

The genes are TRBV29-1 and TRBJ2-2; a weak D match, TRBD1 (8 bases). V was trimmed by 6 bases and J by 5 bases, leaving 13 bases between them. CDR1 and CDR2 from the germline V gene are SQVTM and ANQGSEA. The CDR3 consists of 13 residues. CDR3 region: CSVQGGETGELFF. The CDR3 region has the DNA TGCAGCGTACAGGGGGGGGAAACCGGGGAGCTGTTTTTT.

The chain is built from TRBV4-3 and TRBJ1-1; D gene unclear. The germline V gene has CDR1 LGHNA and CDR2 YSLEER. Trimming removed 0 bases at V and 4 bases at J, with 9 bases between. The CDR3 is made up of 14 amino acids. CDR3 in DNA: TGCGCCAGCAGCCAAGACCTCTTCGTCACTGAAGCTTTCTTT. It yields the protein CASSQDLFVTEAFF.